The next 9 T cell receptor beta chains were all read from a single sample in a study of T-cell reconstitution after alpha-beta-depleted transplantation in children. This sample's TCRbeta library carried unique molecular identifier barcodes. TCRdb processed the PCR reads anew with MiXCR; each CDR3 protein has one entry. The data show more than 90,000 distinct CDR3 sequences, with 7% to 10% seen just once and over 6% held by the top ten. The material sequenced was PBMCs from the stem cell graft donor, taken from the stem cell graft. These receptors came from a human donor who donated a stem cell graft to a child with congenital amegakaryocytic thrombocytopenia.

This clonotype was observed many times. The genes are TRBV7-2 and TRBJ2-7; 7 nucleotides match TRBD2. The J segment lost 6 bases and the V segment lost 5 bases, leaving 13 bases of the junction unmatched. CDR3 size: 15 residues. Per germline, CDR1 SGHTA and CDR2 FQGNSA. The CDR3 bases are TGTGCCAGCAGCCCTTTAAGCGGGGTTAGCGCCGAGCAGTACTTC. Its translation is CASSPLSGVSAEQYF.

Note on this clonotype: A clone one base away is much larger, so this may be a read error. CDR3 loop: CASGLSNNEQFF. The CDR3 region has the DNA TGTGCCAGCGGTTTAAGCAACAATGAGCAGTTCTTC. V and J are TRBV12-3 or TRBV12-4 and TRBJ2-1; the D is unclear. The CDR3 has 12 amino acids.

Ten or more counts support this clonotype. The V and J genes are TRBV7-8 and TRBJ2-2; D is unclear. Germline V gene data show CDR1 as SGHVS and CDR2 as FQNEAQ. There are 13 residues in the CDR3. Trimming took 3 bases from V and 4 from J, leaving 6 bases between them. Here the CDR3 DNA reads TGTGCCAGCAGCTTTTGGCGCACCGGGGAGCTGTTTTTT. Translation gives CASSFWRTGELFF.

This clonotype was seen repeatedly, ten times or more. CDR3 amino acids: CASSTDRVYTDTQYF. The CDR3 nucleotides are TGTGCCAGCAGCACAGACAGGGTTTACACAGATACGCAGTATTTT. This chain joins TRBV5-5 and TRBJ2-3; TRBD1 agrees at 7 bases. V gave up 4 bases and J gave up 2 bases; unmatched junction bases: 7. The germline gives CDR1 SGHKS, CDR2 YYEKEE (reference sequence). This CDR3 comprises 15 residues.

This chain joins TRBV5-6 and TRBJ2-1; D is uncertain. Between the trimmed V and J ends, which lost 0 bases and 7 bases, there was a span of 5 bases. The CDR3 is 12 residues long. Germline loops: CDR1 SGHDT, CDR2 YYEEEE. As DNA, the CDR3 is TGTGCCAGCAGCTTGGAACTTAATGAGCAGTTCTTC. Translation: CASSLELNEQFF.

In its sample, this clonotype was seen many times. The J gene is TRBJ1-5, the V gene TRBV5-6; D uncertain. The V gene lost 1 base and the J gene lost 4 bases, with 15 bases spanning the gap. CDR3 size: 16 residues. Germline CDR1 and CDR2: SGHDT and YYEEEE. The CDR3 loop is CASSLFGRDLNQPQHF. CDR3 DNA: TGTGCCAGCAGCTTGTTCGGACGTGACCTTAATCAGCCCCAGCATTTT.

This clonotype was counted ten times or more. V gene TRBV11-2 combines with J gene TRBJ1-3, with D perhaps matching TRBD1 (5 bases). This CDR3 comprises 14 residues. V was shortened by 2 bases and J by 4 bases, with 9 bases between the two germline ends. CDR1 and CDR2 from the germline V gene are SGHAT and FQNNGV. The CDR3, as DNA: TGTGCCAGCAGCTTAATAGGGACCGGAAACACCATATATTTT. Translated: CASSLIGTGNTIYF.

This clonotype was seen ten or more times. The CDR3 DNA is TGTGCCAGCAGCCAAGATAGACACAGGGGAACAGAGACCCAGTACTTC. Encoded protein: CASSQDRHRGTETQYF. The chain joins TRBV3-1 to TRBJ2-5; 7 nucleotides line up with TRBD1. J gave up 4 bases and V 0 bases, and 8 bases lay outside the gene matches. CDR3 size: 16 residues. The germline CDR1 and CDR2 sequences are LGHDT and YNNKEL (reference sequence).

This clonotype was counted many times. The CDR3 sequence: CASSLAGQGYEQYF. CDR3 bases: TGCGCCAGCAGCTTGGCGGGACAGGGGTACGAGCAGTACTTC. The chain employs TRBV5-1 and TRBJ2-7; 10 bases fit TRBD1. The junction had 1 base not matched to a gene; V was cut back by 0 bases and J by 4 bases. This CDR3 has 14 amino acids. CDR1 is SGHRS, CDR2 YFSETQ, per germline.